The 17 T cell receptor beta chains in this list originate from one sample, sequenced in a study of graft-versus-host responses after intestinal transplantation. For these receptors, no antigen is known. The assay was immunoSEQ multiplex PCR, and TCRdb's table has in-frame clones only and misses some. The data contain 65,000 to 90,000 clones, about 90% of them singletons. Sequencing used unstimulated CD8+ T cells sorted from spleen or lymph node cells, obtained before intestinal transplant. These receptors originate from a human donor who received an intestinal transplant.

The chain couples TRBV28 to TRBJ2-1; TRBD1 might be the D (6 bases). Germline-derived CDR1 and CDR2 are MDHEN and SYDVKM. The CDR3 is made up of 13 amino acids. Trimming removed 8 bases from V and 4 bases from J, with 12 bases in between. CDR3 protein: CASGGRGYNEQFF. The DNA for the CDR3 is TGTGCCAGCGGGGGCCGAGGATACAATGAGCAGTTCTTC.

A single count supports this clone. The chain links TRBV5-1 to TRBJ1-2; D may be TRBD1 (5 bases). The CDR3 is made up of 15 amino acids. Germline lookup yields CDR1 SGHRS and CDR2 YFSETQ. The ends were cut back, 2 bases at V and 6 bases at J, with 17 bases in the middle. The CDR3 sequence: CASSLAGGRGHGYTF. CDR3 sequence (DNA): TGCGCCAGCAGCTTAGCCGGGGGAAGGGGACATGGCTACACCTTC.

This clone was picked up one time. V gene TRBV28 combines with J gene TRBJ2-3; 9 bases fit TRBD2. The CDR3 spans 18 residues. V trimming: 2 bases; J trimming: 1 base; junction bases outside the gene matches: 10. CDR1 MDHEN and CDR2 SYDVKM come from the germline V gene. The CDR3 reads CASSLIMVVAGGTDTQYF. For the CDR3, the DNA is TGTGCCAGCAGTTTAATCATGGTAGTAGCGGGAGGCACAGATACGCAGTATTTT.

The genes are TRBV6-5 and TRBJ2-7; 9 positions agree with TRBD2. The CDR3 spans 15 residues. Germline V gives CDR1 MNHEY, CDR2 SVGAGI. The V segment lost 3 bases and the J segment 4 bases; nucleotides outside the gene matches: 7. For the CDR3, the DNA is TGTGCCAGCAGTTATACCGGCGGGGGGGGGTACGAGCAGTACTTC. It encodes CASSYTGGGGYEQYF.

The gene calls are TRBV6-4 and TRBJ1-2; TRBD1 matches 10 bases. V was clipped by 5 bases and J by 7 bases; unmatched bases: 7. The length of the CDR3 is 14 residues. Per germline, CDR1 MRHNA and CDR2 SNTAGT. CDR3 protein: CASSPAGTGAGYTF. The CDR3 DNA sequence: TGTGCCAGCAGTCCCGCCGGGACAGGGGCTGGCTACACCTTC.

V is TRBV11-2 and J is TRBJ1-1; maybe TRBD1 (5 bases). V lost 4 bases, J lost 5 bases, and 11 bases lay in between. This CDR3 has 13 residues. Looked up from germline, CDR1 is SGHAT and CDR2 is FQNNGV. CDR3 sequence (DNA): TGTGCCAGCAGCTGGGGCCCTGGAACTGAAGCTTTCTTT. This encodes CASSWGPGTEAFF.

This chain links TRBV4-1 with TRBJ1-6; D call uncertain. The CDR3 runs to 13 residues. V lost 4 bases to trimming and J lost 8 bases, with 9 bases between them. CDR1 and CDR2 from the germline V gene are MGHRA and YSYEKL. The CDR3 sequence: CASSPRVYSPLHF. As DNA, the CDR3 is TGCGCCAGCAGCCCACGGGTGTATTCACCCCTCCACTTT.

The chain recombines TRBV28 with TRBJ1-6, with 10 bases identical to TRBD1. The J segment lost 7 bases and the V segment lost 9 bases, leaving 18 bases of the junction unmatched. Germline V gene sequence: CDR1 MDHEN, CDR2 SYDVKM. This CDR3 contains 18 residues. CDR3 region: CASLRDRGLRLFNSPLHF. CDR3 DNA: TGTGCCAGTTTGAGGGACAGGGGCCTCCGTCTCTTCAATTCACCCCTCCACTTT.

The V gene is TRBV28, the J gene TRBJ1-5; TRBD1 aligns across 11 bases. Germline loops: CDR1 MDHEN, CDR2 SYDVKM. V dropped 7 bases and J dropped 7; count of bases not matched to a gene: 3. The CDR3 is 13 amino acids. CDR3 sequence reads: CASTRTGGQPQHF. As DNA, the CDR3 is TGTGCCAGCACGCGGACAGGGGGCCAGCCCCAGCATTTT.

This chain joins TRBV4-1 and TRBJ1-1, with 7 bases that match TRBD1. The V and J ends lost 4 bases and 0 bases, in that order; junction bases with no gene match: 5. The V gene's germline CDR1 is MGHRA and CDR2 YSYEKL. This CDR3 is 15 amino acids long. The CDR3: CASSLLQGLNTEAFF. CDR3 DNA sequence: TGCGCCAGCAGCCTTCTACAGGGGCTGAACACTGAAGCTTTCTTT.

The CDR3 sequence is CASRSSVYSNQPQHF. The CDR3 nucleotides read TGTGCCAGCAGGTCGTCGGTTTATAGCAATCAGCCCCAGCATTTT. V gene TRBV28 combines with J gene TRBJ1-5; D gene unclear. Germline loops: CDR1 MDHEN, CDR2 SYDVKM. Between the trimmed V and J ends, which lost 6 bases and 0 bases, there was a span of 12 bases. The CDR3 is 15 amino acids.

This chain connects TRBV5-1 to TRBJ2-3; no clear D. Germline CDR1 is SGHRS and CDR2 is YFSETQ. CDR3 length equals 12 residues. Between the trimmed V and J ends, which lost 0 bases and 7 bases, there was a span of 6 bases. CDR3 nucleotide sequence: TGCGCCAGCAGCTTGGTGGCCCATACGCAGTATTTT. Protein: CASSLVAHTQYF. Together with reference TRBV5-1 and TRBJ2-3, the CDR3 gives the full variable domain: KAGVTQTPRYLIKTRGQQVTLSCSPISGHRSVSWYQQTPGQGLQFLFEYFSETQRNKGNFPGRFSGRQFSNSRSEMNVSTLELGDSALYLCASSLVAHTQYFGPGTRLTVL.

V gene TRBV27 combines with J gene TRBJ2-1; TRBD2 matches 13 bases. This CDR3 has 15 residues. With V trimmed by 2 bases and J by 7 bases, 2 bases remained unmatched. The germline V gene has CDR1 MNHEY and CDR2 SMNVEV (reference sequence). The CDR3 is CASSLGTSGMNEQFF. In DNA, the CDR3 is TGTGCCAGCAGTTTAGGGACTAGCGGGATGAATGAGCAGTTCTTC.

V is TRBV6-5 and J is TRBJ1-1; D is unresolved. The CDR3 covers 14 residues. Between the trimmed V and J ends, which lost 5 bases and 1 base, there was a span of 11 bases. Germline V gene sequence: CDR1 MNHEY, CDR2 SVGAGI. The CDR3 loop reads CASSELHANTEAFF. CDR3 DNA: TGTGCCAGCAGTGAACTACACGCGAACACTGAAGCTTTCTTT.

This chain links TRBV27 with TRBJ2-5; 9 positions match TRBD1. With the DNA end fitting TRBJ2-7 better, the J assignment may be wrong. This CDR3 comprises 13 residues. Germline CDR1 and CDR2: MNHEY and SMNVEV (reference sequence). The CDR3 nucleotides read TGTGCCAGCAGTGGGACAGGGCCCTACGAGCAGTACTTC. This codes for CASSGTGPYEQYF.

The chain recombines TRBV19 with TRBJ2-7, with D tentatively TRBD2 (6 bases). V was trimmed by 3 bases and J by 3 bases, leaving 9 bases between them. CDR3 length equals 13 residues. CDR1 LNHDA and CDR2 SQIVND come from the germline V gene (reference sequence). The CDR3 sequence: CASSMGRDYEQYF. Here the CDR3 DNA reads TGTGCCAGTAGTATGGGGCGGGACTACGAGCAGTACTTC.

The chain has TRBV2 and TRBJ2-2; 8 positions match TRBD1. Germline values: CDR1 SNHLY, CDR2 FYNNEI. The V gene end was trimmed by 6 bases and the J gene end by 7 bases; junction bases not matched to a gene: 7. This CDR3 is built from 14 residues. The CDR3 DNA reads TGTGCCAGCAGGACGGACAGGGAGGTCGGGGAGCTGTTTTTT. It codes for CASRTDREVGELFF.